Listed below are T cell receptor beta chains from one sample, sequenced in a study of T-cell reconstitution after alpha-beta-depleted transplantation in children. TCRdb re-analysed the PCR reads in MiXCR, keeping a single row per CDR3 protein. The table has around 450,000 distinct CDR3 sequences, over 9.5% seen once; the top ten hold about 2.1%. The starting material was PBMCs, obtained before TCRalphabeta/CD19-depleted stem cell transplant. These receptors were collected from a child aged 2-15 years with inherited bone marrow failure, due to receive a stem cell transplant. Both conserved end residues are part of each CDR3. Fields, in order: clone size, V gene, J gene, D gene, CDR3 protein, CDR3 DNA. A D gene is named only where the DNA matches it firmly. Only some rows state a clone size, as once, few, many or a class for expanded clones.

clone size: .
V gene: TRBV12-3/TRBV12-4
J gene: TRBJ1-1
D gene: .
CDR3 protein: CASSPLSTLALNTEAFF
CDR3 DNA: TGTGCCAGCAGCCCACTATCGACCCTAGCCCTGAACACTGAAGCTTTCTTT

clone size: .
V gene: TRBV19
J gene: TRBJ2-3
D gene: TRBD2
CDR3 protein: CASSIAGEGDTDTQYF
CDR3 DNA: TGTGCCAGTAGTATCGCCGGGGAGGGAGACACAGATACGCAGTATTTT

clone size: many
V gene: TRBV29-1
J gene: TRBJ1-2
D gene: TRBD1
CDR3 protein: CSVIRGQATTNYGYTF
CDR3 DNA: TGCAGCGTTATTCGTGGACAGGCAACTACTAACTATGGCTACACCTTC

clone size: many
V gene: TRBV4-3
J gene: TRBJ2-1
D gene: TRBD2
CDR3 protein: CASSRRAGGSNNEHFF
CDR3 DNA: TGCGCCAGCAGCCGACGAGCGGGAGGGTCTAATAATGAGCATTTCTTC

clone size: many
V gene: TRBV7-6
J gene: TRBJ1-1
D gene: TRBD1
CDR3 protein: CASSPSWGTGETEAFF
CDR3 DNA: TGTGCCAGCAGCCCCTCGTGGGGGACAGGGGAAACTGAAGCTTTCTTT

clone size: many
V gene: TRBV9
J gene: TRBJ2-2
D gene: TRBD2
CDR3 protein: CASSVAPRRDRPGLADTGELFF
CDR3 DNA: TGTGCCAGCAGCGTAGCCCCCCGTCGCGACAGGCCGGGACTAGCGGACACCGGGGAGCTGTTTTTT

clone size: many
V gene: TRBV20-1
J gene: TRBJ2-7
D gene: TRBD1
CDR3 protein: CSARNLQGRDEQYF
CDR3 DNA: TGCAGTGCTAGGAACCTACAGGGGCGCGATGAGCAGTACTTC

clone size: many
V gene: TRBV12-3/TRBV12-4
J gene: TRBJ1-6
D gene: TRBD1
CDR3 protein: CASSHRGSPLHF
CDR3 DNA: TGTGCCAGCAGTCACAGGGGGTCACCCCTCCACTTT

clone size: .
V gene: TRBV5-1
J gene: TRBJ1-4
D gene: TRBD1
CDR3 protein: CASSLNPRGPQEKLFF
CDR3 DNA: TGCGCCAGCAGCTTGAATCCCAGGGGGCCTCAGGAAAAACTGTTTTTT

clone size: few
V gene: TRBV7-9
J gene: TRBJ2-1
D gene: .
CDR3 protein: CASSSGAPQYEQFF
CDR3 DNA: TGTGCCAGCAGCTCGGGGGCGCCCCAATATGAGCAGTTCTTC

clone size: few
V gene: TRBV14
J gene: TRBJ2-3
D gene: .
CDR3 protein: CASSQDYTGWTDTQYF
CDR3 DNA: TGTGCCAGCAGCCAAGATTACACAGGGTGGACAGATACGCAGTATTTT

clone size: many
V gene: TRBV7-2
J gene: TRBJ2-3
D gene: .
CDR3 protein: CASSLWYPDTQYF
CDR3 DNA: TGTGCCAGCAGCTTATGGTATCCAGATACGCAGTATTTT

clone size: few
V gene: TRBV20-1
J gene: TRBJ2-3
D gene: TRBD2
CDR3 protein: CSARGLAGEWASTDTQYF
CDR3 DNA: TGCAGTGCTAGAGGGCTAGCGGGGGAGTGGGCAAGCACAGATACGCAGTATTTT

clone size: .
V gene: TRBV7-9
J gene: TRBJ2-5
D gene: TRBD2
CDR3 protein: CASSLLAGRETQYF
CDR3 DNA: TGTGCCAGCAGCTTACTAGCGGGACGCGAGACCCAGTACTTC

clone size: many
V gene: TRBV7-9
J gene: TRBJ2-1
D gene: TRBD1
CDR3 protein: CASSLPDREEQFF
CDR3 DNA: TGTGCCAGCAGCTTACCCGACAGGGAAGAGCAGTTCTTC

clone size: many
V gene: TRBV29-1
J gene: TRBJ2-3
D gene: TRBD2
CDR3 protein: CSGTSTDTQYF
CDR3 DNA: TGCAGCGGGACTAGTACGGATACGCAGTATTTT

clone size: many
V gene: TRBV7-7
J gene: TRBJ2-5
D gene: .
CDR3 protein: CASSPRGWETQYF
CDR3 DNA: TGTGCTAGCAGCCCAAGGGGTTGGGAGACCCAGTACTTC

clone size: few
V gene: TRBV4-3
J gene: TRBJ2-5
D gene: TRBD2
CDR3 protein: CASSQVWGGGRETQYF
CDR3 DNA: TGCGCCAGCAGCCAAGTGTGGGGTGGCGGGAGAGAGACCCAGTACTTC